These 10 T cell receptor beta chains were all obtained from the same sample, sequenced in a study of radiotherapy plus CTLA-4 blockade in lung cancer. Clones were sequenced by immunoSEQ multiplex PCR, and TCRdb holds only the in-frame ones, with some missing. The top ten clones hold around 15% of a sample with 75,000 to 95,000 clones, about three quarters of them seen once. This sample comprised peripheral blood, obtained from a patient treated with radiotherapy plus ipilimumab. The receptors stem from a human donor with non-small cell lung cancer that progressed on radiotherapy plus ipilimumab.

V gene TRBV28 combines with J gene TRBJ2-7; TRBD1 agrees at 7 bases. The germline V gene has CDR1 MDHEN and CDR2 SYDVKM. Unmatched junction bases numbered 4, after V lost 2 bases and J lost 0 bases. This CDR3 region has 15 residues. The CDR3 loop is CASSLMTGNSYEQYF. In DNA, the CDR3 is TGTGCCAGCAGTTTAATGACAGGGAACTCCTACGAGCAGTACTTC.

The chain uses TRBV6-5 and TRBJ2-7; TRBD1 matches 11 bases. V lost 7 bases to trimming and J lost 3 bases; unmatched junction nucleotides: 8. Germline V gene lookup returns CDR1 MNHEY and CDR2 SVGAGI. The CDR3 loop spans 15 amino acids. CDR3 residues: CASILGTGGYYEQYF. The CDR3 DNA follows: TGTGCCAGCATTCTAGGGACAGGGGGATACTACGAGCAGTACTTC.

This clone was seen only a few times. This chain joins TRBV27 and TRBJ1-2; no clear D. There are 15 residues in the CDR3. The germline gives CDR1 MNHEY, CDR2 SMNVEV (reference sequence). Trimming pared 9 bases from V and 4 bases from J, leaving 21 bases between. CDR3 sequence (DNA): TGTGCCAGTAGGCTAGTCGGGGAACAGAGCTATGGCTACACCTTC. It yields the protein CASRLVGEQSYGYTF.

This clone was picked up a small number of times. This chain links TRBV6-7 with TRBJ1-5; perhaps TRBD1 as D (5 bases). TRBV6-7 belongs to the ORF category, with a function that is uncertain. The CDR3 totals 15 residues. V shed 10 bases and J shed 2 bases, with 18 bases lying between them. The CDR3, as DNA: TGTGCCAACATTAAAGGGGCTGATCGCAATCAGCCCCAGCATTTT. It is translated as CANIKGADRNQPQHF.

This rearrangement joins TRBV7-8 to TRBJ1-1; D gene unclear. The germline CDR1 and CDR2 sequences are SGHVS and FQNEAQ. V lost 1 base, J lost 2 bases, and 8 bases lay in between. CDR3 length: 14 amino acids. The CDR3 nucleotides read TGTGCCAGCAGCTTAGGGGATGGCAACACTGAAGCTTTCTTT. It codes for CASSLGDGNTEAFF.

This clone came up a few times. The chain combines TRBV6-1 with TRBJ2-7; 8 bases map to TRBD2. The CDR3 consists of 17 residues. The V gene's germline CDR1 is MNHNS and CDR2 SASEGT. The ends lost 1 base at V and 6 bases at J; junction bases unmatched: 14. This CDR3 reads CASSEVAGRRRPGEQYF. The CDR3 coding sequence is TGTGCCAGCAGTGAAGTAGCGGGGAGAAGAAGGCCGGGCGAGCAGTACTTC.

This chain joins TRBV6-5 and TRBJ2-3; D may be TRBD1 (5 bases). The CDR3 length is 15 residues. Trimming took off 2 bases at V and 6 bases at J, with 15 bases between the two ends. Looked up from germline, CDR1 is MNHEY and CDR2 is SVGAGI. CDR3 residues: CASSYDRQAGDTQYF. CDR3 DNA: TGTGCCAGCAGTTACGATCGGCAGGCAGGGGATACGCAGTATTTT.

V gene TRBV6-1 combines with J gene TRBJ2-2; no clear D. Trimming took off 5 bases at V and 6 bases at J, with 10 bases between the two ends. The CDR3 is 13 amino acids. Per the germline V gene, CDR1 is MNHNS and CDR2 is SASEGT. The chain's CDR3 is CASSYSTSGELFF. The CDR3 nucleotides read TGTGCCAGCAGTTATTCGACATCCGGGGAGCTGTTTTTT.

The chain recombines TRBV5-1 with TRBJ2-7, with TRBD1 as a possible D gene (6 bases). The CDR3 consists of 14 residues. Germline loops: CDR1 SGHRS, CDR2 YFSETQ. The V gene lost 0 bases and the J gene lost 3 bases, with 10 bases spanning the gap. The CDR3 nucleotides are TGCGCCAGCAGCTTGGGACAGGAATACTACGAGCAGTACTTC. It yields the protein CASSLGQEYYEQYF.

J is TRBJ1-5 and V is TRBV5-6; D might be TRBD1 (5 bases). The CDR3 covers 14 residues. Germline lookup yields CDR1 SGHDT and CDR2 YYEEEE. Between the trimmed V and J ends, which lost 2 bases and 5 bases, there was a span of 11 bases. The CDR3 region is CASSFEGDDQPQHF. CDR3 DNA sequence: TGTGCCAGCAGCTTTGAAGGGGACGATCAGCCCCAGCATTTT. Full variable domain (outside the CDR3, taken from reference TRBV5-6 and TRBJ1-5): DAGVTQSPTHLIKTRGQQVTLRCSPKSGHDTVSWYQQALGQGPQFIFQYYEEEERQRGNFPDRFSGHQFPNYSSELNVNALLLGDSALYLCASSFEGDDQPQHFGDGTRLSIL.